This T cell receptor (beta chain) stems from a study of T cells after yellow fever vaccination. V shed 6 bases and J 1 base; nucleotides not matched to a gene: 13. This CDR3 has 16 amino acids. Germline V gene lookup returns CDR1 SQVTM and CDR2 ANQGSEA. This clonotype came up many times. TCRdb called the 5' RACE reads again in MiXCR, with one record for every CDR3 protein. The repertoire has approximately 69,000 distinct CDR3 sequences, approximately 6.2% of them found once; the top ten carry less than 2.5%. The chain uses TRBV29-1 and TRBJ1-1; TRBD1 agrees at 8 bases. This sample comprised CD4+ T cells sorted from PBMCs, obtained less than 18 days after the first yellow fever vaccination. The receptor comes from a man younger than 30 who received the YFV17D yellow fever vaccine. The CDR3 loop reads CSVPPAGQGGNTEAFF. In DNA, the CDR3 is TGCAGCGTCCCCCCCGCCGGACAGGGTGGGAACACTGAAGCTTTCTTT.